This TCR beta chain was documented in a study of blood T cell repertoires in COVID-19. Background on the study: Specimens from acute and convalescent COVID-19 originated in the United States, Italy and Spain.

Clones were read by immunoSEQ multiplex PCR, and TCRdb kept only the in-frame ones, dropping some. The table records about 81,000 clones, almost 85% of them present only once. There are a few counts of this clone. Trimming pared 2 bases from V and 4 bases from J, leaving 14 bases between. Per the germline V gene, CDR1 is LNHDA and CDR2 is SQIVND (reference sequence). The CDR3 extends over 15 amino acids. The sequence derives from a human donor in a cohort sampled during active COVID-19. Sample: peripheral blood. This sequence joins TRBV19 and TRBJ1-2, with D unresolved. The CDR3 DNA reads as TGTGCCAGTAGTATACTACAGACATCATTCTATGGCTACACCTTC. This codes for CASSILQTSFYGYTF.